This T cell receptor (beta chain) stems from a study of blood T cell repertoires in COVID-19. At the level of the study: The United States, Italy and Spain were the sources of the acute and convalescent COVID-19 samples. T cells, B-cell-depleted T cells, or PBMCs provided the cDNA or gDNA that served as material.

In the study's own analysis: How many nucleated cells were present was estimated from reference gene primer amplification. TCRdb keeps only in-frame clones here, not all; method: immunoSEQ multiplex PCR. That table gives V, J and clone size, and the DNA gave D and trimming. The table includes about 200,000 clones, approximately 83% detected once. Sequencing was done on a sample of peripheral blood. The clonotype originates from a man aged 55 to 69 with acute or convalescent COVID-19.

The CDR3 spells CASGLSTGRVTGELFF. CDR3 in DNA: TGTGCTAGTGGTTTGTCAACAGGGAGGGTCACCGGGGAGCTGTTTTTT. V gene TRBV12-5 combines with J gene TRBJ2-2, with D possibly TRBD2 on 7 matching bases. The CDR3 runs 16 residues. Trimming removed 2 bases at V and 4 bases at J, with 14 bases between. The germline gives CDR1 LGHNT, CDR2 FRNRAP. Combining the CDR3 with reference TRBV12-5 and TRBJ2-2 gives the whole variable domain DARVTQTPRHKVTEMGQEVTMRCQPILGHNTVFWYRQTMMQGLELLAYFRNRAPLDDSGMPKDRFSAEMPDATLATLKIQPSEPRDSAVYFCASGLSTGRVTGELFFGEGSRLTVL.